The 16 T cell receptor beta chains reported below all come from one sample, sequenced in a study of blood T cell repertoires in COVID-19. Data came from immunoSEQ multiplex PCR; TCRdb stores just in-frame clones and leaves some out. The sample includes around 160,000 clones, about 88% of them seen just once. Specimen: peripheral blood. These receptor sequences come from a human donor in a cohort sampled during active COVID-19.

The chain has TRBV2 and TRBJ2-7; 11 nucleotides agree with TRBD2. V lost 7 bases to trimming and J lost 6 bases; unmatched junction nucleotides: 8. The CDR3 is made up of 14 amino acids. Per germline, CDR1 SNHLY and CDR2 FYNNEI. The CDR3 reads CASTQALAGGEQYF. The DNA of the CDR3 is TGTGCCAGCACCCAAGCCCTAGCGGGGGGCGAGCAGTACTTC.

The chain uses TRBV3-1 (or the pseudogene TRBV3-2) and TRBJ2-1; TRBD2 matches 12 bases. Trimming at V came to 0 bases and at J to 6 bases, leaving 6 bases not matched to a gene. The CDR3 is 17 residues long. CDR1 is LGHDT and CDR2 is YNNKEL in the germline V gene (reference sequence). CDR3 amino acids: CASSQDNLAGGLNEQFF. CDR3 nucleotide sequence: TGTGCCAGCAGCCAAGATAACCTAGCGGGAGGGCTCAATGAGCAGTTCTTC.

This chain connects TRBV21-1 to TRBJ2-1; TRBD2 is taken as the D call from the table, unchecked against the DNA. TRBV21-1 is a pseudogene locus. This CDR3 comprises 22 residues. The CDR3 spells CASSRKNIRQGRRESHNNEQFF. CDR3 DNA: TGTGCCAGCAGCCGAAAAAATATCCGCCAGGGTAGGCGGGAGTCCCATAACAATGAGCAGTTCTTC.

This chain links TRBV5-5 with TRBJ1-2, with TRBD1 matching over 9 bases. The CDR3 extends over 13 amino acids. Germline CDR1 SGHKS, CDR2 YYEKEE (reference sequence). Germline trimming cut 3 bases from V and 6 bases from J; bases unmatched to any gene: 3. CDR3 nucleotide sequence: TGTGCCAGCAGCTGGGACAGGGTAGATGGCTACACCTTC. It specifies CASSWDRVDGYTF. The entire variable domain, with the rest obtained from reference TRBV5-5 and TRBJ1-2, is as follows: DAGVTQSPTHLIKTRGQQVTLRCSPISGHKSVSWYQQVLGQGPQFIFQYYEKEERGRGNFPDRFSARQFPNYSSELNVNALLLGDSALYLCASSWDRVDGYTFGSGTRLTVV.

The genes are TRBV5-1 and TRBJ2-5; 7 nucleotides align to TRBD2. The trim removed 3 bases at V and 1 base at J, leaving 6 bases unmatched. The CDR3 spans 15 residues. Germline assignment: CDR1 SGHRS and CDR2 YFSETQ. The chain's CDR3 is CASSSLGGTQETQYF. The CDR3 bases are TGCGCCAGCAGCTCACTCGGGGGGACCCAAGAGACCCAGTACTTC. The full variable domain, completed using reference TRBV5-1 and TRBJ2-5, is KAGVTQTPRYLIKTRGQQVTLSCSPISGHRSVSWYQQTPGQGLQFLFEYFSETQRNKGNFPGRFSGRQFSNSRSEMNVSTLELGDSALYLCASSSLGGTQETQYFGPGTRLLVL.

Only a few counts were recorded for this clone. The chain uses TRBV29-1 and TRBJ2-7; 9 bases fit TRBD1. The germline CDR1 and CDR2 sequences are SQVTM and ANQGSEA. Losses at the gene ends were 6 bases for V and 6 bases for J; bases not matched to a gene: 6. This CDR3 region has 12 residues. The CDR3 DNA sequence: TGCAGCGTGACAGGGGGGTACGGCGAGCAGTACTTC. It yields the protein CSVTGGYGEQYF.

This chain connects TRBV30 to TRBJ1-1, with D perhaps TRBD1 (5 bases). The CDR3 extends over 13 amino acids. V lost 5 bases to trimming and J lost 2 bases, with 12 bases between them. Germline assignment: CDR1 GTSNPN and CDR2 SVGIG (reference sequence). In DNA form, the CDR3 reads TGTGCCTGGGGGGCAGGGTTTAACACTGAAGCTTTCTTT. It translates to CAWGAGFNTEAFF.

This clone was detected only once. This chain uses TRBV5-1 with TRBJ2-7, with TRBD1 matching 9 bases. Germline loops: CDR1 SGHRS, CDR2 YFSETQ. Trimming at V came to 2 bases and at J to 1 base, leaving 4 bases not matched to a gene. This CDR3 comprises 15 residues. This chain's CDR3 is CASSFSGTGSYEQYF. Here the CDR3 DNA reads TGCGCCAGCAGCTTTTCCGGGACAGGGTCCTACGAGCAGTACTTC.

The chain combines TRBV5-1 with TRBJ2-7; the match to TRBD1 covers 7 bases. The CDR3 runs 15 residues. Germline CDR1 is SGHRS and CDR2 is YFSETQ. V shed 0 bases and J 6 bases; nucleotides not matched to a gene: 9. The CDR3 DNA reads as TGCGCCAGCAGCTTGGGAGGGGGCGCCCCCGGCGAGCAGTACTTC. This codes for CASSLGGGAPGEQYF.

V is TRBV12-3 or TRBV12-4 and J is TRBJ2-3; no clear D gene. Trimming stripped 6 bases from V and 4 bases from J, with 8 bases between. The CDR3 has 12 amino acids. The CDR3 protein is CASSPISDTQYF. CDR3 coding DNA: TGTGCCAGCAGCCCTATATCAGATACGCAGTATTTT.

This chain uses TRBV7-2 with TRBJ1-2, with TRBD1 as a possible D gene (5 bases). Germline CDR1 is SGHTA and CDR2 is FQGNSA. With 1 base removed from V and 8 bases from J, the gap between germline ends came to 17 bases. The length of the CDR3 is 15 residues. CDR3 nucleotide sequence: TGTGCCAGCAGCTTAGATTTCGGGGGTCGAACAGGCTACACCTTC. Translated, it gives CASSLDFGGRTGYTF. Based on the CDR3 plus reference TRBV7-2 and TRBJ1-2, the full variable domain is GAGVSQSPSNKVTEKGKDVELRCDPISGHTALYWYRQSLGQGLEFLIYFQGNSAPDKSGLPSDRFSAERTGGSVSTLTIQRTQQEDSAVYLCASSLDFGGRTGYTFGSGTRLTVV.

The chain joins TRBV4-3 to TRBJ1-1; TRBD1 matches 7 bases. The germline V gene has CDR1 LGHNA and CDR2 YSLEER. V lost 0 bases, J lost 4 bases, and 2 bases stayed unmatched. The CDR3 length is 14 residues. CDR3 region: CASSQDRGATEAFF. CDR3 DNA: TGCGCCAGCAGCCAAGACAGGGGGGCCACTGAAGCTTTCTTT.

CDR3 DNA sequence: TGTGCCAGCAGTTTATCCTTCCAACTTTTACGTCAGCCCCAGCATTTT. Its protein product is CASSLSFQLLRQPQHF. This chain uses TRBV27 with TRBJ1-5; unclear D gene. The ends were cut back, 0 bases at V and 6 bases at J, with 15 bases in the middle. Germline assignment: CDR1 MNHEY and CDR2 SMNVEV (reference sequence). The CDR3 runs 16 residues.

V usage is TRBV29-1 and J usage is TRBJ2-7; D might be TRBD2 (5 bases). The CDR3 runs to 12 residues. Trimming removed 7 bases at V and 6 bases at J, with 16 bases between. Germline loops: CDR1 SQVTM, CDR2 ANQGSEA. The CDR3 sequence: CSGIIEGSEQYF. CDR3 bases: TGCAGCGGTATCATTGAGGGCAGCGAGCAGTACTTC.

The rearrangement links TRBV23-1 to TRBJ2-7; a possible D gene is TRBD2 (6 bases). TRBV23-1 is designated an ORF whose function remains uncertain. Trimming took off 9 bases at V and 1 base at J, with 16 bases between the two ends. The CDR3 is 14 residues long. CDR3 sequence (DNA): TGCGCCAGACGACGGGGGATCGGTTCCTACGAGCAGTACTTC. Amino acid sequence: CARRRGIGSYEQYF.

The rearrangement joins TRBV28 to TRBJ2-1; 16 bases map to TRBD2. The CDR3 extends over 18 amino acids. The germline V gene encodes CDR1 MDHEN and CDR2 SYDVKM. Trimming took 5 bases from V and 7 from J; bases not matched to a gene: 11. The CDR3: CASSPGTSGGAGRNEQFF. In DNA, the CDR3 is TGTGCCAGCAGTCCCGGGACTAGCGGGGGGGCCGGAAGGAATGAGCAGTTCTTC.